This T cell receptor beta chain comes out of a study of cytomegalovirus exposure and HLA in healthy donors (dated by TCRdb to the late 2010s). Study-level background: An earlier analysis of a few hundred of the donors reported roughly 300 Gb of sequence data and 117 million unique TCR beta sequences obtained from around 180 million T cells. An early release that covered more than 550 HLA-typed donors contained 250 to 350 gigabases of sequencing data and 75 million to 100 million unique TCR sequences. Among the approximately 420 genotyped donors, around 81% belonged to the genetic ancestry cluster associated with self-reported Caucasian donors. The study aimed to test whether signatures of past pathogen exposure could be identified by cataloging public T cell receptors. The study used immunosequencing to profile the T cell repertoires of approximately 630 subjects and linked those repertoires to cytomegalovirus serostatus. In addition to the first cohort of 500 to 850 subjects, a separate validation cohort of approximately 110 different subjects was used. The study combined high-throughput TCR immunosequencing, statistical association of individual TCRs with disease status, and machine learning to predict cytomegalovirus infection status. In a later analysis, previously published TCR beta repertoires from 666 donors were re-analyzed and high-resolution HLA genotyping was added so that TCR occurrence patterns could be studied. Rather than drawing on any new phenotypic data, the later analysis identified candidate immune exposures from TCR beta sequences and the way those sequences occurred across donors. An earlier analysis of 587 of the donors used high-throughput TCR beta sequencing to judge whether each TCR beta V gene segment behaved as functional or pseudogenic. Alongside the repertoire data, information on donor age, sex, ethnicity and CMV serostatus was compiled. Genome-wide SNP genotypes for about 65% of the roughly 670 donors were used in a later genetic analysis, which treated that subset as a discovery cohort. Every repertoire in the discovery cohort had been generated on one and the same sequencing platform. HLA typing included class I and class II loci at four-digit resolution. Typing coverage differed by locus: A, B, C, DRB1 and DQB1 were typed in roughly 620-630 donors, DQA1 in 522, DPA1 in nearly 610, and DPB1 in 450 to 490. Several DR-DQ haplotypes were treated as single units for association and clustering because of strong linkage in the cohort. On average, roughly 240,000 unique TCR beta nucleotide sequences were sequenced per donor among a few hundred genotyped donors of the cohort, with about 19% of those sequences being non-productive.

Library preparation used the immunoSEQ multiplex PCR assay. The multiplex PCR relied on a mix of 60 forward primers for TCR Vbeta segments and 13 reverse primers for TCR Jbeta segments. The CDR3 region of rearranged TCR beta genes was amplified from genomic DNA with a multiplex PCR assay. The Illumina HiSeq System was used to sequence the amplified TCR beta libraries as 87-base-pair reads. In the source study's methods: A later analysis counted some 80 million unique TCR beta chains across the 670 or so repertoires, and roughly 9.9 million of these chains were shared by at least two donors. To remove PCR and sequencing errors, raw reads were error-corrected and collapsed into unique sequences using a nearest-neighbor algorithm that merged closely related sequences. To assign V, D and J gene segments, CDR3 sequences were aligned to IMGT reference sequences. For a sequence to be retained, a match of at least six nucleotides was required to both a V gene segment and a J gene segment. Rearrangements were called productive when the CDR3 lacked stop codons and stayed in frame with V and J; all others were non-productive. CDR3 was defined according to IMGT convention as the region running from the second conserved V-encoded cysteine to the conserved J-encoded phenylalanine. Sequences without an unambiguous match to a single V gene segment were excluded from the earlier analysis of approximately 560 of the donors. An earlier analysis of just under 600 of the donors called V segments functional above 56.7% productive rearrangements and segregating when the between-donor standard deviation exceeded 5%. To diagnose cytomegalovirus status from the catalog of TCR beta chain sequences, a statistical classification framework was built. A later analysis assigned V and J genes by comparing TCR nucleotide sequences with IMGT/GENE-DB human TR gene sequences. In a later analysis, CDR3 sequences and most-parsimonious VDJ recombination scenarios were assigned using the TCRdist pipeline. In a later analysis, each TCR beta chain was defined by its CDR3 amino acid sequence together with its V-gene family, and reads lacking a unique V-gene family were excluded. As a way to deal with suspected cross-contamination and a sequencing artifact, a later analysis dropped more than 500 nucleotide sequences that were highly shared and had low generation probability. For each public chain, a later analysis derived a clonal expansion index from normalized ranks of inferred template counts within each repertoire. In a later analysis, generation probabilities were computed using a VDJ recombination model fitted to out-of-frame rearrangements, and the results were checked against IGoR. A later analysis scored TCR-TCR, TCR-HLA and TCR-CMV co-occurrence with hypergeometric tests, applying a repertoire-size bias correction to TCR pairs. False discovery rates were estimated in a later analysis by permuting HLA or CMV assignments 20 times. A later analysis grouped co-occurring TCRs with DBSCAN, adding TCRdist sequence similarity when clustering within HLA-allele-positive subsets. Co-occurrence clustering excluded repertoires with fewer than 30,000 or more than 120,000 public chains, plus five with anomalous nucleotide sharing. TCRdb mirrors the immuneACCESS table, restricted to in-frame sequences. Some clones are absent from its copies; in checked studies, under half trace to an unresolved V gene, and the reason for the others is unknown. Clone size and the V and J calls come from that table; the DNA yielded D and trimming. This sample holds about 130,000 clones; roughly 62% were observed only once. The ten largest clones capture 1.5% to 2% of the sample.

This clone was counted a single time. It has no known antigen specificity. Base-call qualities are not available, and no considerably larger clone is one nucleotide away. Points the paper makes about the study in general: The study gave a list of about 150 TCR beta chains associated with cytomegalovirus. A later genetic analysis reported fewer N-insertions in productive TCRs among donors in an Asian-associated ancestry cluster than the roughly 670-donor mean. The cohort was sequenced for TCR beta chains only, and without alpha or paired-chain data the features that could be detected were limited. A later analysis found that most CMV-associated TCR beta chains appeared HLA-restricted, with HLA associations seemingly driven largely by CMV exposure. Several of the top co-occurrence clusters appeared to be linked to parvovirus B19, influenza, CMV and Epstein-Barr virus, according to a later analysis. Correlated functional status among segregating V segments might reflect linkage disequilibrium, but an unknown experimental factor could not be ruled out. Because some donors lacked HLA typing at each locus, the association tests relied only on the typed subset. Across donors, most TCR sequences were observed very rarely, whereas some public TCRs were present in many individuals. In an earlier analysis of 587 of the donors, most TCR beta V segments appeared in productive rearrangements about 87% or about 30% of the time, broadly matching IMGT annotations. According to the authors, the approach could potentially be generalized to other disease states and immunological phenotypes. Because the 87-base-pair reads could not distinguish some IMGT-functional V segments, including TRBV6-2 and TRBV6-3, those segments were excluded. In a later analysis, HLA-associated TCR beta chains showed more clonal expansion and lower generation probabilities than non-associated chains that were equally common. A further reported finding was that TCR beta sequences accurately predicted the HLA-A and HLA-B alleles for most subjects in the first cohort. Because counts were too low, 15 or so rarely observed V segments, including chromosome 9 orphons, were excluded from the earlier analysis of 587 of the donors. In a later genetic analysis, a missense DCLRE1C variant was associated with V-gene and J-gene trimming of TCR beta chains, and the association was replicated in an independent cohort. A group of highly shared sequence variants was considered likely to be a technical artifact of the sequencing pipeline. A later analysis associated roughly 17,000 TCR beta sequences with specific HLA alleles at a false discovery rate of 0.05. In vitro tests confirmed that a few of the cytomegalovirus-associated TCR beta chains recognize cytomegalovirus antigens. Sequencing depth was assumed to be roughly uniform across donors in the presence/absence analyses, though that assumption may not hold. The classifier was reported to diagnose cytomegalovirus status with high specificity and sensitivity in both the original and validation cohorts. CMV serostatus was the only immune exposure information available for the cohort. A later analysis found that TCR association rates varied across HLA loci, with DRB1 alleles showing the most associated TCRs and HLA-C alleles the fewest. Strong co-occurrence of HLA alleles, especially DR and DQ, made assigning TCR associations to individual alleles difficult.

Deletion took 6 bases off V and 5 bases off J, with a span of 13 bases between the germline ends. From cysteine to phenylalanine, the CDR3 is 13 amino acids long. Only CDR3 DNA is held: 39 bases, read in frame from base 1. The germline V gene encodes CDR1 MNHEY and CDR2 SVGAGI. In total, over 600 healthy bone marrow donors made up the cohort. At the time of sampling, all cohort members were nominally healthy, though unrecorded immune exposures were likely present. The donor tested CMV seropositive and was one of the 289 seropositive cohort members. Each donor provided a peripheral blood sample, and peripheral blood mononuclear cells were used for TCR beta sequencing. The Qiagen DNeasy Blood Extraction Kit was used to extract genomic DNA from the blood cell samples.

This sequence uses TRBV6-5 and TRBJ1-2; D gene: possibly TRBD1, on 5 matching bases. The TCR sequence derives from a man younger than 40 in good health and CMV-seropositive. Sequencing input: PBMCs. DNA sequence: TGTGCCAGCAGCGCGGGACGTAGGTATGGCTACACCTTC. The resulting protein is CASSAGRRYGYTF.